These 21 T cell receptor beta chains came from one sample sequenced in a study of T cell changes during pregnancy in multiple sclerosis. The repertoire was sequenced with immunoSEQ multiplex PCR; TCRdb's copy has only in-frame clones and lacks some. The table has over 45,000 clones, over 75% seen once. The input for sequencing was peripheral blood, taken after pregnancy. The receptors here all came from a female donor with multiple sclerosis, enrolled in a pregnancy study.

CDR3 DNA sequence: TGTGCCTGGAGCCCCCACAGGGGGGGTGAGCAGTTCTTC. Translated, it gives CAWSPHRGGEQFF. V usage is TRBV30 and J usage is TRBJ2-1, with D tentatively TRBD1 (8 bases). In germline, CDR1 is GTSNPN, CDR2 SVGIG (reference sequence). The V end lost 3 bases, the J end lost 9 bases, and 15 bases lay between the germline ends. The length of the CDR3 is 13 residues.

V and J are TRBV30 and TRBJ1-1, with D hard to call. The CDR3 is 12 residues long. Trimming left V 5 bases short and J 5 bases short, with 12 bases between. Germline assignment: CDR1 GTSNPN and CDR2 SVGIG (reference sequence). CDR3 protein: CAWERVQTEAFF. In nucleotides, the CDR3 is TGTGCCTGGGAAAGAGTACAGACTGAAGCTTTCTTT.

J is TRBJ1-6 and V is TRBV7-3; D gene uncertain. The CDR3 extends over 14 amino acids. In germline, CDR1 is SGHTA, CDR2 FQGTGA. Trimming removed 4 bases from V and 10 bases from J, with 14 bases in between. This CDR3 reads CASSSGGRYSPLHF. CDR3 coding DNA: TGTGCCAGCAGCTCGGGAGGTCGATACTCACCCCTCCACTTT.

The chain joins TRBV9 to TRBJ1-2, with TRBD1 matching 7 bases. J was trimmed by 2 bases and V by 0 bases; bases with no gene match: 7. The V gene's germline CDR1 is SGDLS and CDR2 YYNGEE. This CDR3 has 16 amino acids. CDR3 sequence: CASSVGRGPQNYGYTF. CDR3 bases: TGTGCCAGCAGCGTAGGTAGGGGGCCCCAAAACTATGGCTACACCTTC. Drawing the rest from reference TRBV9 and TRBJ1-2, the complete variable domain is DSGVTQTPKHLITATGQRVTLRCSPRSGDLSVYWYQQSLDQGLQFLIQYYNGEERAKGNILERFSAQQFPDLHSELNLSSLELGDSALYFCASSVGRGPQNYGYTFGSGTRLTVV.

The CDR3, as DNA: TGCGCCAGCAGCTTGGATGTCGGGGCGGGAAATGAGCAGTTCTTC. Its protein is CASSLDVGAGNEQFF. The chain is built from TRBV5-1 and TRBJ2-1, with D perhaps TRBD2 (6 bases). The CDR3 is 15 amino acids. Trimming pared 0 bases from V and 7 bases from J, leaving 14 bases between. Germline V gene lookup returns CDR1 SGHRS and CDR2 YFSETQ.

This chain joins TRBV19 and TRBJ1-1; 10 bases line up with TRBD1. This CDR3 is built from 17 residues. V lost 4 bases to trimming and J lost 1 base; unmatched junction nucleotides: 9. The germline gives CDR1 LNHDA, CDR2 SQIVND (reference sequence). CDR3 sequence (DNA): TGTGCCAGTAGTAAAGGACAGGGGGTAGTTCGGAACACTGAAGCTTTCTTT. Translating gives CASSKGQGVVRNTEAFF.

V gene TRBV5-6 combines with J gene TRBJ2-5, with TRBD2 matching over 9 bases. The ends lost 3 bases at V and 3 bases at J; junction bases unmatched: 3. Germline V lookup: CDR1 SGHDT, CDR2 YYEEEE. The CDR3 totals 14 residues. Written as DNA, the CDR3 is TGTGCCAGCAGCTCGCGCGGGGGGGAAGAGACCCAGTACTTC. Translation gives CASSSRGGEETQYF.

The chain combines TRBV5-6 with TRBJ2-3; 9 nucleotides match TRBD2. The CDR3 runs 15 residues. CDR1 and CDR2 from the germline V gene are SGHDT and YYEEEE. V trimming: 4 bases; J trimming: 3 bases; junction bases outside the gene matches: 6. The CDR3 sequence: CASSAGTSQTDTQYF. DNA for the CDR3: TGTGCCAGCAGCGCCGGGACTAGCCAAACAGATACGCAGTATTTT.

The rearrangement links TRBV11-2 to TRBJ1-2; no reliable D call. There are 12 residues in the CDR3. V was shortened by 1 base and J by 7 bases, with 7 bases between the two germline ends. The germline V gene has CDR1 SGHAT and CDR2 FQNNGV. CDR3 in DNA: TGTGCCAGCAGCTTAGGTAGTCTTGGCTACACCTTC. It encodes CASSLGSLGYTF. Drawing the rest from reference TRBV11-2 and TRBJ1-2, the complete variable domain is EAGVAQSPRYKIIEKRQSVAFWCNPISGHATLYWYQQILGQGPKLLIQFQNNGVVDDSQLPKDRFSAERLKGVDSTLKIQPAKLEDSAVYLCASSLGSLGYTFGSGTRLTVV.

This chain connects TRBV7-3 to TRBJ1-1; D possibly corresponds to TRBD1 (6 bases). Deletions cut 6 bases from V and 10 bases from J, with 18 bases between. Germline V CDR1 and CDR2: SGHTA, FQGTGA. The CDR3 loop spans 13 amino acids. DNA for the CDR3: TGTGCCAGCAGTTCGGTACAGGGCTCCACAGCTTTCTTT. Translating it yields CASSSVQGSTAFF.

The chain recombines TRBV27 with TRBJ1-2, with D tentatively TRBD1 (5 bases). Germline lookup yields CDR1 MNHEY and CDR2 SMNVEV (reference sequence). The ends were cut back, 10 bases at V and 4 bases at J, with 13 bases in the middle. The CDR3 is made up of 12 amino acids. CDR3 DNA sequence: TGTGCCACCACCGGGACTCTCTATGGCTACACCTTC. Translated: CATTGTLYGYTF.

The chain employs TRBV15 and TRBJ1-6, with D maybe TRBD1 (5 bases). The germline V gene encodes CDR1 LNHNV and CDR2 YYDKDF (reference sequence). V was cut by 1 base and J by 9 bases, with 19 bases left in between. The CDR3 spans 17 residues. The CDR3 sequence: CATSRGNGGVIGSPLHF. CDR3 nucleotide sequence: TGTGCCACCAGCAGAGGGAATGGGGGGGTTATTGGTTCACCCCTCCACTTT.

The rearrangement joins TRBV19 to TRBJ2-1; 12 bases align to TRBD2. The CDR3 sequence is 15 residues long. Trimming at V came to 5 bases and at J to 9 bases, leaving 8 bases not matched to a gene. Germline CDR1 LNHDA, CDR2 SQIVND (reference sequence). The CDR3 coding sequence is TGTGCCAGTAGTGTTACTAGCGGGGGGAGGGGTGAGCAGTTCTTC. This sequence encodes CASSVTSGGRGEQFF.

The chain combines TRBV5-1 with TRBJ2-7, with D possibly being TRBD1 (6 bases). CDR3 length: 13 amino acids. Per the germline V gene, CDR1 is SGHRS and CDR2 is YFSETQ. The CDR3 DNA sequence: TGCGCTTCGTCGGGGACACTCAGATACGAGCAGTACTTC. Translated: CASSGTLRYEQYF.

CDR3 in DNA: TGCGCCAGCAGCTTGGGGCGGACTAGCGGGGGACCTAGCACAGATACGCAGTATTTT. It codes for CASSLGRTSGGPSTDTQYF. The chain is built from TRBV5-1 and TRBJ2-3; TRBD2 aligns across 13 bases. V gave up 0 bases and J gave up 0 bases; unmatched junction bases: 7. The CDR3 loop spans 19 amino acids. Per the germline V gene, CDR1 is SGHRS and CDR2 is YFSETQ. Complete variable domain (other parts from reference TRBV5-1 and TRBJ2-3): KAGVTQTPRYLIKTRGQQVTLSCSPISGHRSVSWYQQTPGQGLQFLFEYFSETQRNKGNFPGRFSGRQFSNSRSEMNVSTLELGDSALYLCASSLGRTSGGPSTDTQYFGPGTRLTVL.

The chain joins TRBV5-1 to TRBJ1-1; 8 bases match TRBD1. The V gene end was trimmed by 0 bases and the J gene end by 1 base; junction bases not matched to a gene: 2. The CDR3 covers 15 residues. Germline CDR1 reads SGHRS; CDR2 reads YFSETQ. The CDR3 coding sequence is TGCGCCAGCAGCTTGGCTGGACAGGGGAACACTGAAGCTTTCTTT. Its protein is CASSLAGQGNTEAFF. Together with reference TRBV5-1 and TRBJ1-1, the CDR3 gives the full variable domain: KAGVTQTPRYLIKTRGQQVTLSCSPISGHRSVSWYQQTPGQGLQFLFEYFSETQRNKGNFPGRFSGRQFSNSRSEMNVSTLELGDSALYLCASSLAGQGNTEAFFGQGTRLTVV.

V usage is TRBV7-8 and J usage is TRBJ1-2, with 12 bases matching TRBD1. The CDR3 is 15 amino acids. The V and J ends lost 1 base and 7 bases, in that order; junction bases with no gene match: 4. Germline assignment: CDR1 SGHVS and CDR2 FQNEAQ. The CDR3 is CASSLGDRGHGGYTF. The DNA of the CDR3 is TGTGCCAGCAGCTTAGGGGACAGGGGGCACGGTGGCTACACCTTC.

The J gene is TRBJ2-2, the V gene TRBV5-1; 7 bases agree with TRBD2. V lost 2 bases, J lost 0 bases, and 4 bases stayed unmatched. The CDR3 loop spans 16 amino acids. Germline V lookup: CDR1 SGHRS, CDR2 YFSETQ. The CDR3 DNA reads as TGCGCCAGCAGCTTTGGGGGGGTCGCGAACACCGGGGAGCTGTTTTTT. It yields the protein CASSFGGVANTGELFF.

CDR3 in DNA: TGTGCCAGCAGCTTAGAAGCGGGGAGCGATACGCAGTATTTT. It yields the protein CASSLEAGSDTQYF. The chain uses TRBV7-2 and TRBJ2-3; 7 bases are shared with TRBD2. The germline V gene has CDR1 SGHTA and CDR2 FQGNSA. CDR3 length equals 14 residues. V lost 1 base and J lost 6; bases outside the gene matches: 4.

V gene TRBV7-2 combines with J gene TRBJ2-1; possibly TRBD2 for D (6 bases). Germline-derived CDR1 and CDR2 are SGHTA and FQGNSA. The CDR3 loop spans 16 amino acids. The V gene lost 3 bases and the J gene lost 0 bases, with 12 bases spanning the gap. The CDR3 region is CASSFRGTYSYNEQFF. In nucleotides, the CDR3 is TGTGCCAGCAGCTTCCGGGGGACCTACTCCTACAATGAGCAGTTCTTC. Variable domain in full (rest from reference TRBV7-2 and TRBJ2-1): GAGVSQSPSNKVTEKGKDVELRCDPISGHTALYWYRQSLGQGLEFLIYFQGNSAPDKSGLPSDRFSAERTGGSVSTLTIQRTQQEDSAVYLCASSFRGTYSYNEQFFGPGTRLTVL.

The CDR3 sequence: CASSLLTPLSGNTIYF. Written as DNA, the CDR3 is TGTGCCAGCAGTTTATTAACACCTCTCTCTGGAAACACCATATATTTT. The chain recombines TRBV28 with TRBJ1-3; D unresolved. The V gene lost 1 base and the J gene lost 0 bases, with 10 bases spanning the gap. CDR1 is MDHEN and CDR2 is SYDVKM in the germline V gene. This CDR3 has 16 residues. Looking up the rest from reference TRBV28 and TRBJ1-3 gives the full variable domain: DVKVTQSSRYLVKRTGEKVFLECVQDMDHENMFWYRQDPGLGLRLIYFSYDVKMKEKGDIPEGYSVSREKKERFSLILESASTNQTSMYLCASSLLTPLSGNTIYFGEGSWLTVV.